This T cell receptor (beta chain) was retrieved from a study of blood T cell repertoires in COVID-19. Original analysis: Amplified reference gene primers provided the basis for estimating nucleated cell counts. Sequencing was performed with immunoSEQ multiplex PCR; in TCRdb, only in-frame clones are kept and a portion is missing. The D gene and trimming were derived from the DNA, and the V and J assignments and clone size from that table. This repertoire shows 50,000 to 70,000 clones, approximately 79% found once; its top ten account for roughly 3.2%. Trimming cost V 6 bases and J 4 bases; bases outside gene matches: 6. Germline V lookup: CDR1 SGHDN, CDR2 FVKESK. CDR3 length: 15 amino acids.

The sequencing sample was made of peripheral blood. This chain uses TRBV14 with TRBJ2-5, with 12 bases that match TRBD2. This receptor was taken from a man aged 60 to 75 with acute or convalescent COVID-19. The CDR3 here is CASSRTSGEGETQYF. The CDR3 region has the DNA TGTGCCAGCAGTCGGACTAGCGGGGAAGGAGAGACCCAGTACTTC.